The 2 T cell receptor beta chains in this list originate from one sample, sequenced in a study of vaccination and CD4 T cells after COVID-19. These receptors have no known antigen. Cultured CD4+ T cell DNA underwent sequencing with the Oncomine TCR Beta short-read assay. TCRdb re-called the PCR reads through MiXCR, storing one row per CDR3 protein. Of some 20,000 distinct CDR3 sequences listed, roughly three fifths are singletons. This sample's treatment: approximately nine-day PBMC culture with coronavirus spike peptide pools or control peptides (ViraFEST assay). The material sequenced was CD4+ T cells from blood, cultured in vitro. These receptors were obtained from a human donor who had recovered from COVID-19.

The chain has TRBV20-1 and TRBJ2-7; D is uncertain. There are 14 residues in the CDR3. Trimming took off 0 bases at V and 3 bases at J, with 12 bases between the two ends. Germline CDR1 reads DFQATT; CDR2 reads SNEGSKA (reference sequence). The CDR3 DNA sequence: TGCAGTGCTAGAGATCTAGACGGAGACTACGAGCAGTACTTC. This gives the protein CSARDLDGDYEQYF.

The V gene is TRBV2, the J gene TRBJ1-5; tentatively, D is TRBD1 (6 bases). The V end lost 6 bases, the J end lost 0 bases, and 9 bases lay between the germline ends. The CDR3 spans 14 residues. From germline, CDR1 is SNHLY and CDR2 FYNNEI. The CDR3 nucleotides are TGTGCCAGCAGGACAGGTCTTAGCAATCAGCCCCAGCATTTT. It specifies CASRTGLSNQPQHF.